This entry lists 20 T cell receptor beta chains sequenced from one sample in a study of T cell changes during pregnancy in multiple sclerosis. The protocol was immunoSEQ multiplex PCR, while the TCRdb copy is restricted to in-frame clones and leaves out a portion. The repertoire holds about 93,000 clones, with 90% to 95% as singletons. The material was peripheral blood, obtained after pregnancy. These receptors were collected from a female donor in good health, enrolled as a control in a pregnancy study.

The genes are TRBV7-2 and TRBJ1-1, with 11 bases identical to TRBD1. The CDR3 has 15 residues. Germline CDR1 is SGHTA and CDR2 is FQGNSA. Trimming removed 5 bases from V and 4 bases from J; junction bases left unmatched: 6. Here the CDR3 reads CASSHGQGASTEAFF. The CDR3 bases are TGTGCCAGCAGCCACGGACAGGGGGCTTCCACTGAAGCTTTCTTT.

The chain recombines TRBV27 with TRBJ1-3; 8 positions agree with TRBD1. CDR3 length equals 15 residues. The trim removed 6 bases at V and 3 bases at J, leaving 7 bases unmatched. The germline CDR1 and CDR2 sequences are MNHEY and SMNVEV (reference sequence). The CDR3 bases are TGTGCCAGCAGAAGGACAGGGACAGGTGGAAACACCATATATTTT. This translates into CASRRTGTGGNTIYF.

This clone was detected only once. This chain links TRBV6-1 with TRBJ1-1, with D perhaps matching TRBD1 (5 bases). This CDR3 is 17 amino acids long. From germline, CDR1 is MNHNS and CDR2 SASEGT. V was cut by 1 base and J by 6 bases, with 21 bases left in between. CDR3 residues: CASSEVYLRGQGSEAFF. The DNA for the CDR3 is TGTGCCAGCAGTGAAGTATACCTACGTGGGCAGGGTTCTGAAGCTTTCTTT.

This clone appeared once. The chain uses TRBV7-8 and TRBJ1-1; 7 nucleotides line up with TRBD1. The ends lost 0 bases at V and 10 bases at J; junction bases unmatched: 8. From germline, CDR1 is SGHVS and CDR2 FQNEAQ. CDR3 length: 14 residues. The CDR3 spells CASSLAGGARLAFF. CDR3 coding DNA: TGTGCCAGCAGCTTAGCAGGGGGCGCGAGGTTAGCTTTCTTT.

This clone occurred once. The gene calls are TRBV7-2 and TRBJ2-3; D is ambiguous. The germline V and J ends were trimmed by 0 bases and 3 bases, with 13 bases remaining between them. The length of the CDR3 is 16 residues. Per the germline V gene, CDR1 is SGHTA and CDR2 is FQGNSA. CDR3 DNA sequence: TGTGCCAGCAGCTTAGCGTTTAGCCGACGTACAGATACGCAGTATTTT. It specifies CASSLAFSRRTDTQYF.

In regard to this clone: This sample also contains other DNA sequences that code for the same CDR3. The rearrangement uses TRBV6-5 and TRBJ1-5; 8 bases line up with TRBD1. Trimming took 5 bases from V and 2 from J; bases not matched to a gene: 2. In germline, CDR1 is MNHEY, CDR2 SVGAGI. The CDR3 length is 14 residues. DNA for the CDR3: TGTGCCAGCAGTCCGGACAGGGGCAATCAGCCCCAGCATTTT. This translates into CASSPDRGNQPQHF.

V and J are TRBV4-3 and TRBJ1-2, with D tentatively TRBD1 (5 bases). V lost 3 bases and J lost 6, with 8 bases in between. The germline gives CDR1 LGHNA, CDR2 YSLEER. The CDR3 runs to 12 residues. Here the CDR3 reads CASSHQGDGYTF. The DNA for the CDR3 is TGCGCCAGCAGCCACCAAGGGGATGGCTACACCTTC.

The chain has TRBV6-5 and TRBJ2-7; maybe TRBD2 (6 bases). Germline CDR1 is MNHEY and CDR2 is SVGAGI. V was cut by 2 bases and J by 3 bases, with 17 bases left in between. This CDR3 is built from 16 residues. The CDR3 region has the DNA TGTGCCAGCAGTTACGGGGACTCCGGGGCGTTCTACGAGCAGTACTTC. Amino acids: CASSYGDSGAFYEQYF.

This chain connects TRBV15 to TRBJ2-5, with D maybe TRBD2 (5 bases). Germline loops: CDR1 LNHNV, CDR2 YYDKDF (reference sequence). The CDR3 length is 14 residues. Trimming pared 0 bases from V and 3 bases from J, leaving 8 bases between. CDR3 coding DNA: TGTGCCACCAGCAGAGACGTCGGGAAAGAGACCCAGTACTTC. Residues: CATSRDVGKETQYF.

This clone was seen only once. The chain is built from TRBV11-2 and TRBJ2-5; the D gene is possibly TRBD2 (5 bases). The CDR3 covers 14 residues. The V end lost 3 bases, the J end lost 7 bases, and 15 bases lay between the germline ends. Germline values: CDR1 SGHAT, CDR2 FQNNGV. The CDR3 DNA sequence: TGTGCCAGCAGCTTTGGGCGGGCCCCTCCGACCCAGTACTTC. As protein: CASSFGRAPPTQYF.

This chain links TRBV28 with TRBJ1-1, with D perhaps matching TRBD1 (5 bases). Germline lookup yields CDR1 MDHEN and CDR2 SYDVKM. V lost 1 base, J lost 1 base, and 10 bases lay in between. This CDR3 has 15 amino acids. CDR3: CASSLYPTGNTEAFF. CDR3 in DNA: TGTGCCAGCAGTTTATATCCTACAGGGAACACTGAAGCTTTCTTT.

CDR3 in amino acids: CASTTPVRGQVNQPQHF. CDR3 coding DNA: TGTGCCAGTACCACACCCGTTAGGGGACAAGTCAATCAGCCCCAGCATTTT. The chain has TRBV19 and TRBJ1-5; possibly TRBD1 for D (6 bases). The CDR3 runs to 17 residues. CDR1 and CDR2 (germline): LNHDA, SQIVND (reference sequence). The ends were cut back, 7 bases at V and 3 bases at J, with 22 bases in the middle.

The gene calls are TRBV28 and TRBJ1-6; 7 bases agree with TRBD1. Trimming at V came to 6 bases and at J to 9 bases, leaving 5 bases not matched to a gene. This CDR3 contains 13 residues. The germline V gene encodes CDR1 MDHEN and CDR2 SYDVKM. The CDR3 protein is CASRDREASPLHF. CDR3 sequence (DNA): TGTGCCAGCAGAGACAGGGAGGCTTCACCCCTCCACTTT.

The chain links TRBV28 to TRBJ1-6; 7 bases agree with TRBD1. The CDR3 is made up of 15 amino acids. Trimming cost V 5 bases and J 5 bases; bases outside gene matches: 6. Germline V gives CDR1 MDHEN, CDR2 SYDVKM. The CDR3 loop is CASSTSGTDNSPLHF. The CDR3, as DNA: TGTGCCAGCAGTACGTCCGGGACAGATAATTCACCCCTCCACTTT.

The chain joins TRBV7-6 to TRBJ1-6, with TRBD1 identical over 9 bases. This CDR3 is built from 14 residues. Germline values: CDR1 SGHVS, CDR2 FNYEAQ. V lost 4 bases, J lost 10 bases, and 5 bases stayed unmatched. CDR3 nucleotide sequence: TGTGCCAGCAGCTCGGACAGGGGTCTATCACCCCTCCACTTT. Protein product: CASSSDRGLSPLHF.

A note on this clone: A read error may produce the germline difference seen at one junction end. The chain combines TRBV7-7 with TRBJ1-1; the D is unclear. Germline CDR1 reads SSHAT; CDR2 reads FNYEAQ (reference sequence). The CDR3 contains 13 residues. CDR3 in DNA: TGTGCTAGCAGCCAAACGGCGGTCACTGAAGCTTTCTTT. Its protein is CASSQTAVTEAFF.

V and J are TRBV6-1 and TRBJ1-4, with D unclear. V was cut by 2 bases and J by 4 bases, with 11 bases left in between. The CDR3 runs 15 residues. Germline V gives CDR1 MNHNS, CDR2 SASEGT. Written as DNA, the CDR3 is TGTGCCAGCAGTGAATCCGGACTGATTAATGAAAAACTGTTTTTT. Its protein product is CASSESGLINEKLFF.

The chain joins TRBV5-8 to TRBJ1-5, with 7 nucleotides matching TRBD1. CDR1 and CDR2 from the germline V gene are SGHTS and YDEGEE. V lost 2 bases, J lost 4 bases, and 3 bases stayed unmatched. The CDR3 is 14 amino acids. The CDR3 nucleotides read TGTGCCAGCAGCTTTCCGACAGGGAATCAGCCCCAGCATTTT. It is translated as CASSFPTGNQPQHF.

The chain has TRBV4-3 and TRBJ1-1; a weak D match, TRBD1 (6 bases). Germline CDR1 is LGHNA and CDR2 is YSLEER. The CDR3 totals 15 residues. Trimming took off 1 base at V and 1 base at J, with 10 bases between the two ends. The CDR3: CASSQGQVTNTEAFF. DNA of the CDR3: TGCGCCAGCAGCCAAGGACAGGTGACGAACACTGAAGCTTTCTTT.

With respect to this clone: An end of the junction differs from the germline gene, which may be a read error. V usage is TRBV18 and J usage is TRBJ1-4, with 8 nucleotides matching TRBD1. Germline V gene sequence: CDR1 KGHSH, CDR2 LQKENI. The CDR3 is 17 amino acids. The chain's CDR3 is CAGSPRDRSSQNEKLFF. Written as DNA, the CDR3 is TGTGCCGGCTCACCACGGGACAGGTCGAGCCAAAATGAAAAACTGTTTTTT.